A selection of T cell receptor beta chains follows, all from one sample in a study of cytomegalovirus exposure and HLA in healthy donors. Sequenced by immunoSEQ multiplex PCR; TCRdb stores in-frame clones only, minus some. The sample yields about 160,000 clones, 70% to 90% seen once. Sequenced input: PBMCs. These receptors all come from a woman between 18 and 30 years old in good health and CMV-seronegative. Each CDR3 is given with its conserved first and last residue. The order of the fields is clone size, J gene, V gene, D gene, CDR3 DNA, CDR3 protein. D genes are given only for firm matches. Rows give clone size only sometimes, using once, few, many, or a class for an expanded clone.

. | TRBJ2-1 | TRBV7-9 | . | TGTTCCAGCAGCTTAGGAGGAAATGAGCAGTTCTTC | CSSSLGGNEQFF
once | TRBJ2-5 | TRBV9 | TRBD2 | TGTGCCAGCAGCTCCCGGGAGGGAGGTATTCTGGGGGAGACCCAGTACTTC | CASSSREGGILGETQYF
. | TRBJ1-4 | TRBV28 | TRBD1 | TGTGCCAGCAGTGACAGGGGCCATAATGAAAAACTGTTTTTT | CASSDRGHNEKLFF
. | TRBJ2-6 | TRBV19 | . | TGTGCCAGTAGTATGAAGGTGTTGGGGAGCACCGCGGTCCCTTCTGGGGCCAACGTCCTGACTTTC | CASSMKVLGSTAVPSGANVLTF
. | TRBJ1-1 | TRBV4-1 | . | TGCGCCAGCAGCCAAGATTGGGCCAGGATCAACACTGAAGCTTTCTTT | CASSQDWARINTEAFF
. | TRBJ2-5 | TRBV27 | TRBD1 | TGTGCCAGCAGTTGGACAGGGTTAGAGACCCAGTACTTC | CASSWTGLETQYF
. | TRBJ1-2 | TRBV5-6 | TRBD1 | TGTGCCAGCAGCTCGAAACGCCGGGACAGGGAGGGCTACACCTTC | CASSSKRRDREGYTF
. | TRBJ2-7 | TRBV28 | . | TGTGCCAGCAGTACCGGGAGTAACTACGAGCAGTACTTC | CASSTGSNYEQYF
. | TRBJ2-7 | TRBV6-1 | TRBD1 | TGTGCCAGCAGCCCGACAATCTTACAGGGGACGTACTTC | CASSPTILQGTYF
. | TRBJ2-1 | TRBV5-1 | . | TGCGCCAGCAGCTTAGTAGCAGGGGCTGAGCAGTTCTTC | CASSLVAGAEQFF
. | TRBJ2-1 | TRBV9 | . | TGTGCCAGCAGCGTACAAGCAGGGACTGGTTATGAGCAGTTCTTC | CASSVQAGTGYEQFF
. | TRBJ1-1 | TRBV6-5 | . | TGTGCCAGCAGTTCCGGGGAGGCAATGAACACTGAAGCTTTCTTT | CASSSGEAMNTEAFF
. | TRBJ1-6 | TRBV6-6 | . | TGTGCCAGCAGTTACTCGAACAGAAAAAGGAATTCACCCCTCCACTTT | CASSYSNRKRNSPLHF
. | TRBJ1-4 | TRBV6-1 | TRBD1 | TGTGCCAGGAGCACCGGACAGGGTAATGAAAAACTGTTTTTT | CARSTGQGNEKLFF
. | TRBJ1-4 | TRBV7-9 | . | TGTGCCAGCAGCTTAGGAGGTGGTAATGAAAAACTGTTTTTT | CASSLGGGNEKLFF
few | TRBJ2-3 | TRBV11-3 | TRBD2 | TGTGCCAGCAGCCCAAGACTAGCGGGAGATCATACGCAGTATTTT | CASSPRLAGDHTQYF
once | TRBJ2-1 | TRBV6-5 | . | TGTGCCAGCAGTTCCAGGGCCCCCCTATACAATGAGCAGTTCTTC | CASSSRAPLYNEQFF
. | TRBJ2-1 | TRBV28 | TRBD1 | TGTGCCAGCAGACGACAGGGCGCGTACAATGAGCAGTTCTTC | CASRRQGAYNEQFF
. | TRBJ2-7 | TRBV10-2 | TRBD2 | TGCGCCAGCAGTGAGTCGCTCCGGGAGGGCCTCTACGAGCAGTACTTC | CASSESLREGLYEQYF
. | TRBJ1-1 | TRBV9 | . | TGTGCCAGCAGCGTCGTGTCGGTAATGAACACTGAAGCTTTCTTT | CASSVVSVMNTEAFF
. | TRBJ2-2 | TRBV27 | . | TGTGCCAGCAGTAGGGAAGCGGCCCCCGGGGAGCTGTTTTTT | CASSREAAPGELFF
. | TRBJ2-2 | TRBV5-4 | TRBD1 | TGTGCCAGCAGCTCGACGACAGGGCTGGGCTTAAACACCGGGGAGCTGTTTTTT | CASSSTTGLGLNTGELFF
once | TRBJ1-3 | TRBV5-5 | TRBD1 | TGTGCCAGCAGCACCGGACAGGGCCACCTGAGTGGAAACACCATATATTTT | CASSTGQGHLSGNTIYF